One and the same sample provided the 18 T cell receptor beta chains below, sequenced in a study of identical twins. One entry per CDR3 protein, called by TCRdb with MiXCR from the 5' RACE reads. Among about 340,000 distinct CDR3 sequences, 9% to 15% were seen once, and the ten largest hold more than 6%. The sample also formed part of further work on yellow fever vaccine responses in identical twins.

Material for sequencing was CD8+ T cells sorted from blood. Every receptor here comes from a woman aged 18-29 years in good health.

The CDR3 sequence is CASRPGTSGSYEQYF. The CDR3 DNA reads TGCGCCAGCAGACCCGGGACTAGCGGGAGCTACGAGCAGTACTTC. The chain joins TRBV4-1 to TRBJ2-7; 14 bases fit TRBD2. Losses at the gene ends were 6 bases for V and 3 bases for J; bases not matched to a gene: 4. Per germline, CDR1 MGHRA and CDR2 YSYEKL. This CDR3 region has 15 residues.

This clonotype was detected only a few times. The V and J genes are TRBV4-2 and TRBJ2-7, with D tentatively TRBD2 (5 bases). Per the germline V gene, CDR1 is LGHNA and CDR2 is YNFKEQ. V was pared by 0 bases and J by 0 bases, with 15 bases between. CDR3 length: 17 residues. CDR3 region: CASSQEGNRGGSYEQYF. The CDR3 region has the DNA TGTGCCAGCAGCCAAGAGGGGAATCGGGGTGGCTCCTACGAGCAGTACTTC.

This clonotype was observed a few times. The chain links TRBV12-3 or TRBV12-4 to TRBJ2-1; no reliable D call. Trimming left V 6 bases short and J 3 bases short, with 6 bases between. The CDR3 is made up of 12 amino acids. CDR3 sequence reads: CASRSDYNEQFF. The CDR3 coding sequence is TGTGCCAGCAGATCGGACTACAATGAGCAGTTCTTC.

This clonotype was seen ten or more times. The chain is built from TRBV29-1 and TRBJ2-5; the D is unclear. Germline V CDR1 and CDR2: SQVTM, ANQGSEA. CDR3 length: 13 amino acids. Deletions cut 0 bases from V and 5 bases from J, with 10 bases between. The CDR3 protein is CSVEDTHGETQYF. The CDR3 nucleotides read TGCAGCGTTGAAGATACACACGGGGAGACCCAGTACTTC.

CDR3 protein: CASSLSGVFEQYF. The CDR3 nucleotides are TGTGCCAGCAGTTTAAGTGGGGTTTTCGAGCAGTACTTC. The V and J genes are TRBV27 and TRBJ2-7; D remains ambiguous. The length of the CDR3 is 13 residues. Germline V gene lookup returns CDR1 MNHEY and CDR2 SMNVEV (reference sequence). The V end was cut by 2 bases, the J end by 6 bases, with 11 bases between.

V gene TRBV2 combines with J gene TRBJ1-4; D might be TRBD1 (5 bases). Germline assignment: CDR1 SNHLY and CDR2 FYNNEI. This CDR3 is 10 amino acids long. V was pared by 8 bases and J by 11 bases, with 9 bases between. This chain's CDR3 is CASRGRKLFF. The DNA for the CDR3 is TGTGCCAGCCGGGGACGGAAACTGTTTTTT.

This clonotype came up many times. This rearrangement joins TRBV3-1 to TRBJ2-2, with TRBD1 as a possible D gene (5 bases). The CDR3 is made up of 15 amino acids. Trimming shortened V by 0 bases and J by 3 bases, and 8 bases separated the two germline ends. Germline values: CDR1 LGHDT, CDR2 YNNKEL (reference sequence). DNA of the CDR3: TGTGCCAGCAGCCAAGAAGGCAGGGACACCGGGGAGCTGTTTTTT. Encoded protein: CASSQEGRDTGELFF.

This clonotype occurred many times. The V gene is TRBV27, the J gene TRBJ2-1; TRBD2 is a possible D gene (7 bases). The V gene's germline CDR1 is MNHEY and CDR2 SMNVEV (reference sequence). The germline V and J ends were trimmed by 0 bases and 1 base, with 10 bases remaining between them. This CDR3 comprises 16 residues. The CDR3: CASSLSGGASYNEQFF. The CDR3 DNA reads TGTGCCAGCAGTTTATCGGGGGGGGCATCCTACAATGAGCAGTTCTTC.

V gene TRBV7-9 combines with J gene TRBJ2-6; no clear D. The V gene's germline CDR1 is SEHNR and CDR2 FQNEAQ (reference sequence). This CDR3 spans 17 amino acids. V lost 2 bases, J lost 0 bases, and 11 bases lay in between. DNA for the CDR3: TGTGCCAGCAGCTTATATCCCCAATACTCTGGGGCCAACGTCCTGACTTTC. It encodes CASSLYPQYSGANVLTF.

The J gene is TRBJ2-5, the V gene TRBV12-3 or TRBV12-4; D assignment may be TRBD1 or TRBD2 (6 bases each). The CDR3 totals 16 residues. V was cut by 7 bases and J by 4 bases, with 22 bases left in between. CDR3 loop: CASTRGRGYRAETQYF. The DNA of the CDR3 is TGTGCCAGCACCCGGGGGCGCGGATATCGGGCAGAGACCCAGTACTTC.

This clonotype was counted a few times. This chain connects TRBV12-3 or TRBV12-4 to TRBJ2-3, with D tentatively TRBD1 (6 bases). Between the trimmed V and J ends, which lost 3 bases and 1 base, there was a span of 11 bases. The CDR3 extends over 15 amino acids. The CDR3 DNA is TGTGCCAGCAGTTTCAGGGGTAGCGGCACAGATACGCAGTATTTT. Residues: CASSFRGSGTDTQYF.

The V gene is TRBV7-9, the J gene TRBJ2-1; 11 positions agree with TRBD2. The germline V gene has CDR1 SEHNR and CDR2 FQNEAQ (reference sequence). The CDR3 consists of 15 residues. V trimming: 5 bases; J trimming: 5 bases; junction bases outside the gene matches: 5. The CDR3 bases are TGTGCCAGCAGCCTTCCTAGCGGGAGGCACAATGAGCAGTTCTTC. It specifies CASSLPSGRHNEQFF.

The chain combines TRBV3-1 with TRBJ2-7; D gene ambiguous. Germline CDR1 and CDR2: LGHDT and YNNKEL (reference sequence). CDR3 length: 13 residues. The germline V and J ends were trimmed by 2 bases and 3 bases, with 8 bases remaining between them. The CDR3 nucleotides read TGTGCCAGCAGCCAATCTGGCGTCTACGAGCAGTACTTC. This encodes CASSQSGVYEQYF.

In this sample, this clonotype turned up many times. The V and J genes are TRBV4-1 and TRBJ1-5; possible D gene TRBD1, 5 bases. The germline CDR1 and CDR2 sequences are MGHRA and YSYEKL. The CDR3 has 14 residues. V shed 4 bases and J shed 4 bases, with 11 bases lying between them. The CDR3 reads CASSPGQVNQPQHF. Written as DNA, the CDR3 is TGCGCCAGCAGCCCAGGACAAGTTAATCAGCCCCAGCATTTT.

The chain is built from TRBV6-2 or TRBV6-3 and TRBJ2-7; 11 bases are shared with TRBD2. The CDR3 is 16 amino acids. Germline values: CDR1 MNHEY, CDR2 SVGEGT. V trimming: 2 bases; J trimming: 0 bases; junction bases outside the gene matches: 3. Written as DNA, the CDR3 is TGTGCCAGCAGTTACGTTGGGACTAGCGGCTCCTACGAGCAGTACTTC. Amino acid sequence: CASSYVGTSGSYEQYF.

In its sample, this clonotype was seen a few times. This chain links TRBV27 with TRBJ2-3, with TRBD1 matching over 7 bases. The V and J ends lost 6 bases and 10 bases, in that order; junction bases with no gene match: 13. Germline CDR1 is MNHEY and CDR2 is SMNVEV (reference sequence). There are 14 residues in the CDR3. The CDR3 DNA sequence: TGTGCCAGCAGGCGACCGGGACAGCAGGAATCGCAGTATTTT. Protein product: CASRRPGQQESQYF.

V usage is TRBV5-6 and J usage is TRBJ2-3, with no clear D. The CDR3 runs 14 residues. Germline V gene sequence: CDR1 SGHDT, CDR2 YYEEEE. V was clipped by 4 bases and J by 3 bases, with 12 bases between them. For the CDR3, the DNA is TGTGCCAGCAGCCCCCCGGGTGCTACAGATACGCAGTATTTT. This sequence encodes CASSPPGATDTQYF.

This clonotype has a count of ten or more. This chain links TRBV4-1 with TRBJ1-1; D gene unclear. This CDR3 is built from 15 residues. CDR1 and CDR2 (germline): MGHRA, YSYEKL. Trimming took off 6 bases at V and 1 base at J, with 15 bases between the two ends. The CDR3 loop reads CASRPRQGENTEAFF. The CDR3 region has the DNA TGCGCCAGCAGACCCAGACAAGGAGAGAACACTGAAGCTTTCTTT.